Presented here are 9 T cell receptor beta chains from one specimen sequenced in a study of OX40 agonist ivuxolimab in advanced cancers. Clones were sequenced by immunoSEQ multiplex PCR, and TCRdb holds only the in-frame ones, with some missing. The sample gives about 28,000 clones, just under 80% of which show up once; approximately 10% is in the top ten. This material consisted of CD4+ or CD8+ T cells sorted from blood, taken in a trial of the OX40 agonist ivuxolimab. All receptors come from an adult with an advanced solid tumor such as melanoma, head and neck, liver or kidney cancer.

This sequence joins TRBV27 and TRBJ1-5; D call uncertain. V was cut by 3 bases and J by 5 bases, with 8 bases left in between. The CDR3 sequence is 13 residues long. CDR1 and CDR2 from the germline V gene are MNHEY and SMNVEV (reference sequence). CDR3 protein: CASSFLGHQPQHF. CDR3 DNA: TGTGCCAGCAGTTTTCTGGGCCATCAGCCCCAGCATTTT.

V gene TRBV7-9 combines with J gene TRBJ2-6; a possible D gene is TRBD1 (5 bases). CDR3 length: 17 amino acids. Germline CDR1 SEHNR, CDR2 FQNEAQ (reference sequence). V shed 2 bases and J shed 0 bases, with 11 bases lying between them. The CDR3 region has the DNA TGTGCCAGCAGCTTAAGAACAGGTCCCTCTGGGGCCAACGTCCTGACTTTC. Translated, it gives CASSLRTGPSGANVLTF.

The chain carries TRBV10-1 and TRBJ1-5; TRBD1 agrees at 7 bases. CDR3 length: 15 residues. V was pared by 1 base and J by 5 bases, with 5 bases of the junction left unmatched. Germline lookup yields CDR1 WNHNN and CDR2 SYGVQD (reference sequence). CDR3 in amino acids: CASSEFRDSYQPQHF. The DNA for the CDR3 is TGCGCCAGCAGTGAGTTCCGGGACAGTTATCAGCCCCAGCATTTT.

The gene calls are TRBV7-3 and TRBJ2-7; D uncertain. CDR1 and CDR2 (germline): SGHTA, FQGTGA. The CDR3 loop spans 14 amino acids. V lost 2 bases, J lost 1 base, and 9 bases lay in between. CDR3 loop: CASSLVGGSYEQYF. The CDR3 bases are TGTGCCAGCAGCTTAGTGGGCGGATCCTACGAGCAGTACTTC.

The CDR3 DNA sequence: TGTGCCAGCAGTTTATCAGGGTGGGCAGGGGCGAACTATGGCTACACCTTC. This codes for CASSLSGWAGANYGYTF. The chain couples TRBV27 to TRBJ1-2; possible D gene TRBD1, 6 bases. Germline V gives CDR1 MNHEY, CDR2 SMNVEV (reference sequence). The germline V and J ends were trimmed by 0 bases and 2 bases, with 16 bases remaining between them. The CDR3 sequence is 17 residues long.

The CDR3 is CASSSYGYTF. CDR3 DNA sequence: TGTGCCAGCAGCAGCTATGGCTACACCTTC. The chain links TRBV6-5 to TRBJ1-2; D unclear. V was cut by 6 bases and J by 4 bases, with 3 bases left in between. Germline V gene sequence: CDR1 MNHEY, CDR2 SVGAGI. The CDR3 consists of 10 residues.

This clone was observed a handful of times. The gene calls are TRBV4-2 and TRBJ2-1, with D tentatively TRBD2 (5 bases). Germline CDR1 LGHNA, CDR2 YNFKEQ. Trimming cost V 0 bases and J 7 bases, with 19 bases left between them. The CDR3 loop spans 17 amino acids. The CDR3 spells CASSQDPGRGALNEQFF. The CDR3 DNA reads TGTGCCAGCAGCCAAGATCCCGGCCGGGGTGCCCTAAATGAGCAGTTCTTC.

This chain links TRBV5-6 with TRBJ2-1; 8 nucleotides line up with TRBD2. After removal of 4 bases from V and 2 bases from J, the junction contained 5 bases not matched to a gene. The CDR3 spans 15 residues. In germline, CDR1 is SGHDT, CDR2 YYEEEE. The CDR3 DNA sequence: TGTGCCAGCAGCGATAGCGGGACCCCCTACAATGAGCAGTTCTTC. Translated: CASSDSGTPYNEQFF.

A note on this clone: At one end the junction does not follow the germline gene, possibly because of a read error. The V and J genes are TRBV2 and TRBJ1-4, with D maybe TRBD1 (5 bases). The CDR3 spans 15 residues. CDR1 and CDR2 from the germline V gene are SNHLY and FYNNEI. The CDR3 here is CASSEGTHGNEKLFF. As DNA, the CDR3 is TGTGCCAGCAGCGAAGGGACCCATGGTAATGAAAAACTGTTTTTT.